Following are 10 T cell receptor beta chains from one sample sequenced in a study of cytomegalovirus exposure and HLA in healthy donors. The PCR ran on 60 Vbeta and 13 Jbeta primers. This table comes from immunoSEQ multiplex PCR, and its TCRdb copy is limited to in-frame clones, with some not included. Found here are 95,000 to 150,000 clones; the top ten clones hold approximately 3.8%. Sequencing was performed on PBMCs. These receptors were collected from a man aged 18 to 30 in good health and CMV-seronegative.

This chain joins TRBV11-2 and TRBJ1-2; 11 bases fit TRBD1. The ends lost 4 bases at V and 8 bases at J; junction bases unmatched: 6. In germline, CDR1 is SGHAT, CDR2 FQNNGV. This CDR3 spans 14 amino acids. This CDR3 is CASSSGTGGQGYTF. The CDR3 bases are TGTGCCAGCAGCTCCGGGACAGGGGGGCAGGGCTACACCTTC. The complete variable domain, with remaining parts taken from reference TRBV11-2 and TRBJ1-2, reads EAGVAQSPRYKIIEKRQSVAFWCNPISGHATLYWYQQILGQGPKLLIQFQNNGVVDDSQLPKDRFSAERLKGVDSTLKIQPAKLEDSAVYLCASSSGTGGQGYTFGSGTRLTVV.

The rearrangement uses TRBV5-6 and TRBJ2-1; D is uncertain. Trimming removed 1 base from V and 7 bases from J, with 9 bases in between. The CDR3 spans 13 residues. Per germline, CDR1 SGHDT and CDR2 YYEEEE. CDR3 nucleotide sequence: TGTGCCAGCAGCTTGTATGGTGCGAATGAGCAGTTCTTC. As protein: CASSLYGANEQFF. The entire variable domain, with the rest obtained from reference TRBV5-6 and TRBJ2-1, is as follows: DAGVTQSPTHLIKTRGQQVTLRCSPKSGHDTVSWYQQALGQGPQFIFQYYEEEERQRGNFPDRFSGHQFPNYSSELNVNALLLGDSALYLCASSLYGANEQFFGPGTRLTVL.

V and J are TRBV19 and TRBJ2-7, with TRBD2 matching 11 bases. V dropped 3 bases and J dropped 0; count of bases not matched to a gene: 10. This CDR3 is built from 18 residues. In germline, CDR1 is LNHDA, CDR2 SQIVND (reference sequence). The CDR3 here is CASSIRASGRFNSYEQYF. The CDR3 nucleotides read TGTGCCAGTAGTATTCGGGCTAGCGGGAGGTTTAACTCCTACGAGCAGTACTTC.

CDR3 in DNA: TGCGCCAGCAGCCAAGACACCGACGGGTGGCCCAATCAGCCCCAGCATTTT. As protein: CASSQDTDGWPNQPQHF. V and J are TRBV4-1 and TRBJ1-5, with D uncertain. The CDR3 loop spans 17 amino acids. Germline assignment: CDR1 MGHRA and CDR2 YSYEKL. V lost 0 bases, J lost 3 bases, and 15 bases lay in between.

The chain employs TRBV7-2 and TRBJ2-7; 8 bases align to TRBD2. The CDR3 has 14 residues. The germline gives CDR1 SGHTA, CDR2 FQGNSA. Trimming took 5 bases from V and 3 from J; bases not matched to a gene: 6. The CDR3 nucleotides are TGTGCCAGCAGCCCCCTCAGCGGGAGCTACGAGCAGTACTTC. Translation: CASSPLSGSYEQYF.

This chain connects TRBV12-5 to TRBJ1-6; 9 bases map to TRBD1. The CDR3 loop spans 14 amino acids. J was trimmed by 7 bases and V by 5 bases; bases with no gene match: 3. CDR1 and CDR2 (germline): LGHNT, FRNRAP. The CDR3 bases are TGTGCTAGTGGTACCGGGACAGGGAATTCACCCCTCCACTTT. Protein: CASGTGTGNSPLHF.

CDR3 sequence: CASSPTGTGGGEQFF. The DNA of the CDR3 is TGTGCCAGCAGCCCAACCGGGACAGGGGGAGGTGAGCAGTTCTTC. This chain joins TRBV28 and TRBJ2-1, with 11 bases that match TRBD1. The germline CDR1 and CDR2 sequences are MDHEN and SYDVKM. J lost 9 bases, V lost 6 bases, and 10 bases had no gene match. The CDR3 is made up of 15 amino acids.

The CDR3 DNA sequence: TGCGCCAGCAAAACCGGGACCGGGGGATTCAGGGACGAGCAGTACTTC. Residues: CASKTGTGGFRDEQYF. This rearrangement joins TRBV5-1 to TRBJ2-7; TRBD2 is a possible D gene (6 bases). This CDR3 has 16 residues. Deletions cut 6 bases from V and 5 bases from J, with 24 bases between. Germline CDR1 reads SGHRS; CDR2 reads YFSETQ.

This chain links TRBV30 with TRBJ2-2, with 7 bases lining up with TRBD1. The CDR3 spans 13 residues. Germline assignment: CDR1 GTSNPN and CDR2 SVGIG (reference sequence). Trimming cost V 2 bases and J 4 bases; bases outside gene matches: 1. The CDR3 sequence: CAWSRDSTGELFF. Here the CDR3 DNA reads TGTGCCTGGAGTCGGGACAGCACCGGGGAGCTGTTTTTT.

The chain couples TRBV5-4 to TRBJ2-7; D is undetermined. The germline CDR1 and CDR2 sequences are SGHNT and YYREEE (reference sequence). The CDR3 spans 11 residues. Trimming removed 2 bases at V and 6 bases at J, with 6 bases between. The CDR3 region is CASSFAGEQYF. CDR3 nucleotides: TGTGCCAGCAGCTTTGCAGGCGAGCAGTACTTC.